The 4 T cell receptor beta chains below all came from one sample that was sequenced in a study of OX40 agonist ivuxolimab in advanced cancers. The table came from immunoSEQ multiplex PCR; TCRdb's copy has only in-frame clones and leaves some out. Of more than 30,000 clones listed, around 85% are singletons. The input for sequencing was CD4+ or CD8+ T cells sorted from blood, taken in a trial of the OX40 agonist ivuxolimab. Source of these receptors: an adult with an advanced solid tumor such as melanoma, head and neck, liver or kidney cancer.

The J gene is TRBJ1-4, the V gene TRBV28; no clear D. CDR1 is MDHEN, CDR2 SYDVKM, per germline. The CDR3 consists of 14 residues. V shed 8 bases and J shed 4 bases, with 14 bases lying between them. CDR3 sequence reads: CASSPQDFNEKLFF. Written as DNA, the CDR3 is TGTGCCAGCTCCCCCCAGGATTTTAATGAAAAACTGTTTTTT.

V and J are TRBV6-6 and TRBJ1-3, with a weak D call TRBD1 (6 bases). Germline V gives CDR1 MNHNY, CDR2 SVGAGI (reference sequence). With 6 bases removed from V and 8 bases from J, the gap between germline ends came to 20 bases. This CDR3 contains 15 residues. The chain's CDR3 is CASSRSLWGADTIYF. CDR3 nucleotides: TGTGCCAGCAGCAGGAGCTTATGGGGGGCAGACACCATATATTTT.

This clone has a handful of counts. The CDR3 DNA sequence: TGCAGTTTCGGACAGGGGGTACAAGCTTTCTTT. It translates to CSFGQGVQAFF. The chain recombines TRBV20-1 with TRBJ1-1; 10 positions match TRBD1. The CDR3 length is 11 residues. J was trimmed by 9 bases and V by 8 bases; bases with no gene match: 6. Germline assignment: CDR1 DFQATT and CDR2 SNEGSKA (reference sequence).

The chain links TRBV5-1 to TRBJ1-1; D is ambiguous. With 0 bases removed from V and 0 bases from J, the gap between germline ends came to 9 bases. CDR3 length: 15 amino acids. Germline V lookup: CDR1 SGHRS, CDR2 YFSETQ. Here the CDR3 DNA reads TGCGCCAGCAGCTTGGAGCCAGAACTGAACACTGAAGCTTTCTTT. The encoded protein is CASSLEPELNTEAFF.